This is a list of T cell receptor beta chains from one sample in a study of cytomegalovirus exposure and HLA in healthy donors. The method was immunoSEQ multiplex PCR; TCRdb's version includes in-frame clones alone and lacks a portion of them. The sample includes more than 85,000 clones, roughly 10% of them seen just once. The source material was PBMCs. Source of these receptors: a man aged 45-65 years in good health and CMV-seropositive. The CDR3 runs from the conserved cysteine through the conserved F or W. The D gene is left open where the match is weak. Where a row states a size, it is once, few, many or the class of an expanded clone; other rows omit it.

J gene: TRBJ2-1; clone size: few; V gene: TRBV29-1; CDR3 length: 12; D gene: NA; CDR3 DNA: TGCAGCGCCCACGACCAGCGGGCTGAGCAGTTCTTC; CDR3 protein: CSAHDQRAEQFF
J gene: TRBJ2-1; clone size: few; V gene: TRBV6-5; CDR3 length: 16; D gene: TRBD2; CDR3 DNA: TGTGCCAGCAGTTACTCCCGGCTAGCGGCTGACAATGAGCAGTTCTTC; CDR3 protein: CASSYSRLAADNEQFF
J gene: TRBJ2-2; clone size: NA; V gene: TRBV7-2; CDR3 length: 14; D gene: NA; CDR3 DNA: TGTGCCAGCAGCTTCCTACTGAGCACCGGGGAGCTGTTTTTT; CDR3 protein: CASSFLLSTGELFF
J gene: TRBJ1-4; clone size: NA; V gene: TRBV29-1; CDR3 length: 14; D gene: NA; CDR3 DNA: TGCAGCGTGGCATCAACCACAACTAATGAAAAACTGTTTTTT; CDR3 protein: CSVASTTTNEKLFF
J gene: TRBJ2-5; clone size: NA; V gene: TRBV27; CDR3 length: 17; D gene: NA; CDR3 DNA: TGTGCCAGCAGTTTATGGGGAAGGGGGGGCAGGGTAGAGACCCAGTACTTC; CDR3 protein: CASSLWGRGGRVETQYF
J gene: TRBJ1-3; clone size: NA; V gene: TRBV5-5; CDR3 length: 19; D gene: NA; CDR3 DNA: TGTGCCAGCAGCTTGAGGGGTCAGGGGTACTCTAACTCTGGAAACACCATATATTTT; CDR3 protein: CASSLRGQGYSNSGNTIYF
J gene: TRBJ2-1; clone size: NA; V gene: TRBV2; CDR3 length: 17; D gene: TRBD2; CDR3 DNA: TGTGCCAGCAGTGGTTCAAGAAGGACTAGCGGGAGTAATGAGCAGTTCTTC; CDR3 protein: CASSGSRRTSGSNEQFF
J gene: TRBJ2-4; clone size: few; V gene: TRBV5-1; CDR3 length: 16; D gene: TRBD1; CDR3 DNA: TGCGCCAGCAGCATACAGGGGGGTTCAGCCAAAAACATTCAGTACTTC; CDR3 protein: CASSIQGGSAKNIQYF
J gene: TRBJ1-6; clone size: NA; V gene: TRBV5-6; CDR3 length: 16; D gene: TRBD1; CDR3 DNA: TGTGCCAGCAGCGCGGCAGGGGGGCAGATTAATTCACCCCTCCACTTT; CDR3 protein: CASSAAGGQINSPLHF
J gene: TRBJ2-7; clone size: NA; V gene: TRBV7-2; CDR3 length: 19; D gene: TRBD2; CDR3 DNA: TGTGCCAGCAGCTTAGCGACCCCCGGGACTAGCGGGAGAGGGGTTGCGCAGTACTTC; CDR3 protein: CASSLATPGTSGRGVAQYF
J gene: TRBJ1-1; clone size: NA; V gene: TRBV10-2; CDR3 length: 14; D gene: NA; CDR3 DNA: TGCGCCAGCAGTGATTTAAAGCACGGGAACGGAGCTTTCTTT; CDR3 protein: CASSDLKHGNGAFF
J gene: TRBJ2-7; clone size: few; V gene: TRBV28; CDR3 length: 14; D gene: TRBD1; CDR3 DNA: TGTGCCAGCAGCTCGGGACAGGGGGCTCGCGAGCAGTACTTC; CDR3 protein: CASSSGQGAREQYF
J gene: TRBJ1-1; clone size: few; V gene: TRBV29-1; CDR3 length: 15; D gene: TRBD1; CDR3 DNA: TGCAGCGTTGTCGGGACAGGGGGTCGGTACACTGAAGCTTTCTTT; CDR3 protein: CSVVGTGGRYTEAFF
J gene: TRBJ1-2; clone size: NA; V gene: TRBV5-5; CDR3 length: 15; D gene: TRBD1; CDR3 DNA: TGTGCCAGCAGCTTGTGGGACAGGGATTTGTCTGGCTACACCTTC; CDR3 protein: CASSLWDRDLSGYTF
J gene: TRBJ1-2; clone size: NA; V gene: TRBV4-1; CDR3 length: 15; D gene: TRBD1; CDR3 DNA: TGCGCCAGCAGCCAAGACCCGACAGGGAGCTATGGCTACACCTTC; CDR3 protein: CASSQDPTGSYGYTF
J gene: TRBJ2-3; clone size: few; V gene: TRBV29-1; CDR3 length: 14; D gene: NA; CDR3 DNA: TGCAGCGTTAGAGTGCCCGAGACTTCGAATACGCAGTATTTT; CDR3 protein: CSVRVPETSNTQYF
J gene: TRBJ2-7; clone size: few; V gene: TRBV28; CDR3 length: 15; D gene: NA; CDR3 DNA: TGTGCCAGCAGTTTACTGGGAGTCCTCTCCTACGAGCAGTACTTC; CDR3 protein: CASSLLGVLSYEQYF